Listed below are T cell receptor beta chains from one sample, sequenced in a study of T cell responses to AZD1222 COVID-19 vaccine. Clones were read by immunoSEQ multiplex PCR, and TCRdb kept only the in-frame ones, dropping some. The table records about 100,000 clones, about 86% of them present only once. This specimen was peripheral blood, taken on day 0 of AZD1222 vaccination. Receptors originate from an adult in good health. Each CDR3 is given with its conserved first and last residue. D genes are given only for firm matches. Only some rows state a clone size, as once, few, many or a class for expanded clones.

>once|11|TRBD1|TRBV30|TRBJ2-7
TGTGCCTGGAACAGGGGGTACGAGCAGTACTTC
CAWNRGYEQYF
>few|15|.|TRBV7-6|TRBJ2-2
TGTGCCAGCAGCTTAGGACAGGTGCCCACCGGGGAGCTGTTTTTT
CASSLGQVPTGELFF
>.|16|.|TRBV5-5|TRBJ1-5
TGTGCCAGCAGCTTAGGGCCTACTCTTAGCAATCAGCCCCAGCATTTT
CASSLGPTLSNQPQHF
>.|11|.|TRBV20-1|TRBJ2-5
TGCAGTGCTAGGAGGACAGAGGACCAGTACTTC
CSARRTEDQYF
>.|12|.|TRBV28|TRBJ1-2
TGTGCCAGCAGGGAGGGTCTGCATGGCTACACCTTC
CASREGLHGYTF
>.|15|TRBD2|TRBV5-1|TRBJ2-5
TGCGCCAGCAGCGCAGGGACTAGCGGGCTGGAGACCCAGTACTTC
CASSAGTSGLETQYF
>.|15|TRBD1|TRBV29-1|TRBJ2-7
TGCAGCGTTGAGGGGACCGGGACAGGGTACTACGAGCAGTACTTC
CSVEGTGTGYYEQYF
>once|17|.|TRBV30|TRBJ2-7
TGTGCCTGGAGGTCGGGCCTTAGCCCACGGGAAACCTACGAGCAGTACTTC
CAWRSGLSPRETYEQYF
>.|15|.|TRBV7-7|TRBJ2-5
TGTGCTAGCAGCTTAGGTCTGGGGTACCAAGAGACCCAGTACTTC
CASSLGLGYQETQYF
>.|17|TRBD1|TRBV7-9|TRBJ1-2
TGTGCCAGCAGCTACGCGATAAACAAGCGGACAGGCGATGGCTACACCTTC
CASSYAINKRTGDGYTF
>.|16|.|TRBV4-1|TRBJ2-3
TGCGCCAGCAGCCAAGATGGGAGGGGGGGCACAGATACGCAGTATTTT
CASSQDGRGGTDTQYF
>.|16|TRBD2|TRBV28|TRBJ2-1
TGTGCCAGCAGTTTAATGCTAGCGGAGCCATACAATGAGCAGTTCTTC
CASSLMLAEPYNEQFF
>.|16|TRBD2|TRBV3-1/TRBV3-2|TRBJ2-1
TGTGCCAGCAGCCTGGGGACTAGCGGGCTGGTTAATGAGCAGTTCTTC
CASSLGTSGLVNEQFF
>once|13|.|TRBV7-3|TRBJ1-5
TGTGCCAGCAGCTTAACCACCGGAGGGGCCCAGCATTTT
CASSLTTGGAQHF
>.|15|.|TRBV29-1|TRBJ1-1
TGCAGCGTTGAAAGACGGGAAATTCTGAACACTGAAGCTTTCTTT
CSVERREILNTEAFF
>few|16|.|TRBV2|TRBJ1-5
TGTGCCAGCAGTGAAAGGAGGCTCGGGGAAGGGCAGCCCCAGCATTTT
CASSERRLGEGQPQHF
>.|11|.|TRBV20-1|TRBJ2-1
TGCAGTGCTAGCAGGGGCGGGAAGCAGTTCTTC
CSASRGGKQFF
>.|13|.|TRBV29-1|TRBJ1-2
TGCAGCGTTGCAGACAGGTCAAACTATGGCTACACCTTC
CSVADRSNYGYTF
>.|13|.|TRBV2|TRBJ1-6
TGTGCCAGCAGGGGTTCCTATAATTCACCCCTCCACTTT
CASRGSYNSPLHF
>.|14|.|TRBV27|TRBJ2-7
TGTGCCAGCAGTTTATCGGGCAGGACCTACGAGCAGTACTTC
CASSLSGRTYEQYF
>.|13|.|TRBV7-3|TRBJ1-1
TGTGCCAGCAGCTTGGGTAGCGACACTGAAGCTTTCTTT
CASSLGSDTEAFF
>.|13|.|TRBV7-3|TRBJ1-6
TGTGCCAGCAGCTTACAAAATAATTCACCCCTCCACTTT
CASSLQNNSPLHF
>.|15|.|TRBV20-1|TRBJ1-2
TGCAGTGCTATTGACTCGGGACGGGGCCTGGGTGGCTACACCTTC
CSAIDSGRGLGGYTF
>.|10|.|TRBV6-4|TRBJ1-2
TGTGCCAGCAGCCCCGGGACCGGGACCTTC
CASSPGTGTF
>.|15|.|TRBV7-3|TRBJ2-1
TGTGCCAGCAGCCCCTTTTGGGGCACCTACAATGAGCAGTTCTTC
CASSPFWGTYNEQFF
>once|18|TRBD1|TRBV9|TRBJ1-1
TGTGCCAGCAGCCGCGGGACAGGGGATACTTACATGAACACTGAAGCTTTCTTT
CASSRGTGDTYMNTEAFF
>once|15|.|TRBV3-1/TRBV3-2|TRBJ2-7
TGTGCCAGCAGCCAGAATGCGGGGCTCCCCGACGAGCAGTACTTC
CASSQNAGLPDEQYF
>once|17|.|TRBV4-3|TRBJ1-3
TGCGCCAGCAGCCAAGGGGGGCTTCCATCCTCTGGAAACACCATATATTTT
CASSQGGLPSSGNTIYF
>once|13|TRBD1|TRBV27|TRBJ2-7
TGTGCCAGCAGTTCAAACAGGGGTCCCGAGCAGTACTTC
CASSSNRGPEQYF
>.|14|.|TRBV27|TRBJ1-1
TGTGCCAGCAGTTTAGGCCAGGGAGGGACTGAAGCTTTCTTT
CASSLGQGGTEAFF
>.|15|.|TRBV4-1|TRBJ1-6
TGCGCCAGCAGCCAAGCCCCCCTCAGGGGTTCACCCCTCCACTTT
CASSQAPLRGSPLHF
>.|11|.|TRBV27|TRBJ2-5
TGTGCCAGCAACAAGGGGAGGACCCAGTACTTC
CASNKGRTQYF
>.|14|.|TRBV19|TRBJ2-5
TGTGCCAGTAGTATAGATCAGGTTGAGGAGACCCAGTACTTC
CASSIDQVEETQYF
>.|13|.|TRBV29-1|TRBJ1-1
TGCAGCGTTGCAGGGGTTTTCGGCACTGAAGCTTTCTTT
CSVAGVFGTEAFF
>.|15|TRBD2|TRBV27|TRBJ2-5
TGTGCCAGCAGCCGACGGCCGCGGGAGGCAGAGACCCAGTACTTC
CASSRRPREAETQYF
>once|15|TRBD2|TRBV7-2|TRBJ2-7
TGTGCCAGCAGCATCTCCGGGACTAGCTCCTACGAGCAGTACTTC
CASSISGTSSYEQYF
>.|20|TRBD2|TRBV13|TRBJ2-1
TGTGCCAGCAGCTTAGACGATCCTGGACTAGCGGGAGGTACCTACAATGAGCAGTTCTTC
CASSLDDPGLAGGTYNEQFF
>.|13|.|TRBV27|TRBJ2-7
TGTGCCAGCAGTTGGGGGCAGGGCTACGAGCAGTACTTC
CASSWGQGYEQYF
>few|10|TRBD1|TRBV19|TRBJ1-1
TGTGCCGCAGGGGGAACTGAAGCTTTCTTT
CAAGGTEAFF
>.|14|.|TRBV18|TRBJ2-3
TGTGCCAGCTCACCACCGAGGAGAGAGGATACGCAGTATTTT
CASSPPRREDTQYF
>few|14|TRBD1|TRBV11-2|TRBJ1-2
TGTGCCAGCAGCCAAATGGGACAGGGTCGTGGCTACACCTTC
CASSQMGQGRGYTF
>.|16|.|TRBV5-1|TRBJ2-3
TGCGCCAGCAGCTTATCGTCCGACACTAGCACAGATACGCAGTATTTT
CASSLSSDTSTDTQYF
>.|15|.|TRBV24-1|TRBJ2-7
TGTGCCACCAGTGATTTGCGGAAGGGGACCTACGAGCAGTACTTC
CATSDLRKGTYEQYF
>.|14|.|TRBV11-1|TRBJ1-2
TGTGCCAGCAGCTTAGAGGCGGGGAACTATGGCTACACCTTC
CASSLEAGNYGYTF
>.|15|TRBD2|TRBV6-5|TRBJ2-1
TGTGCCAGCAGCCCATGGACTAGCGGGAGGAGTGAGCAGTTCTTC
CASSPWTSGRSEQFF
>.|12|.|TRBV11-2|TRBJ1-1
TGTGCCAGCAACAAGGGTGGGACTGAAGCTTTCTTT
CASNKGGTEAFF
>.|15|.|TRBV4-1|TRBJ2-7
TGCGCCAGCAGCCAAGACGGCGGGTCCTCCTACGAGCAGTACTTC
CASSQDGGSSYEQYF
>.|17|.|TRBV19|TRBJ1-5
TGTGCCAGTAGTATCCTCGGACAGCTAGGGACCAATCAGCCCCAGCATTTT
CASSILGQLGTNQPQHF
>.|15|.|TRBV6-5|TRBJ1-1
TGTGCCAGCAGTTACTCTCCAAAAATGTTAGCTGAAGCTTTCTTT
CASSYSPKMLAEAFF
>once|16|.|TRBV7-2|TRBJ1-1
TGTGCCAGCAGCTTAGAACCCGGGGGGGTGAACACTGAAGCTTTCTTT
CASSLEPGGVNTEAFF
>.|14|TRBD1|TRBV27|TRBJ1-1
TGTGCCAGCAAACATGGACAGGGCGGCACTGAAGCTTTCTTT
CASKHGQGGTEAFF
>many|18|TRBD2|TRBV11-2|TRBJ2-2
TGTGCCAGCAGCGGCCGGGCGCTAGCGGGATTTCCCTCCGGGGAGCTGTTTTTT
CASSGRALAGFPSGELFF
>.|13|.|TRBV6-1|TRBJ1-5
TGTGCCAGCAGTGAACAGGGCATGGAGCCCCAGCATTTT
CASSEQGMEPQHF
>.|15|.|TRBV9|TRBJ1-2
TGTGCCAGCAGCGTATCATCCCAGACCCCAGGTGGCTACACCTTC
CASSVSSQTPGGYTF
>once|14|.|TRBV4-3|TRBJ2-1
TGCGCCAGCAGCCAACTACGGGGTTACAATGAGCAGTTCTTC
CASSQLRGYNEQFF
>.|11|.|TRBV2|TRBJ1-1
TGTGCCAGCAGGAGACAGATGGAAGCTTTCTTT
CASRRQMEAFF
>.|10|.|TRBV28|TRBJ1-1
TGTGCCACGGGGGCGACTGAAGCTTTCTTT
CATGATEAFF
>.|15|.|TRBV25-1|TRBJ1-6
TGTGCCAGCAGTGAATACCGGGGGATGGATTCACCCCTCCACTTT
CASSEYRGMDSPLHF
>.|17|TRBD2|TRBV30|TRBJ2-1
TGTGCCTGGAGTGTCAGCGCGACTAGCGGGACTTACAATGAGCAGTTCTTC
CAWSVSATSGTYNEQFF